Following are 25 T cell receptor beta chains from one sample sequenced in a study of blood T cell repertoires in COVID-19. Data came from immunoSEQ multiplex PCR; TCRdb stores just in-frame clones and leaves some out. Of approximately 200,000 clones listed, about 81% are singletons. What was sequenced was peripheral blood. The receptors derive from a woman of 80 years or more with COVID-19, enrolled during active disease.

CDR3: CASSYSSSGGGYEQYF. The CDR3 region has the DNA TGTGCCAGCAGTTACTCGTCCTCGGGAGGAGGATACGAGCAGTACTTC. The chain is built from TRBV6-6 and TRBJ2-7; TRBD2 matches at 7 bases. CDR3 length: 16 amino acids. Germline CDR1 is MNHNY and CDR2 is SVGAGI (reference sequence). V was pared by 0 bases and J by 4 bases, with 9 bases of the junction left unmatched.

The V and J genes are TRBV19 and TRBJ1-1; 7 positions agree with TRBD1. The CDR3 has 14 residues. Germline CDR1 and CDR2: LNHDA and SQIVND (reference sequence). Losses at the gene ends were 7 bases for V and 7 bases for J; bases not matched to a gene: 12. The CDR3 is CASTPRGRDSEAFF. The CDR3 nucleotides read TGTGCCAGTACCCCTAGGGGCCGGGACAGTGAAGCTTTCTTT. Using reference TRBV19 and TRBJ1-1 for the parts outside the CDR3, the full variable domain is DGGITQSPKYLFRKEGQNVTLSCEQNLNHDAMYWYRQDPGQGLRLIYYSQIVNDFQKGDIAEGYSVSREKKESFPLTVTSAQKNPTAFYLCASTPRGRDSEAFFGQGTRLTVV.

This clone was detected only a few times. The chain uses TRBV3-1 (or the pseudogene TRBV3-2) and TRBJ2-7; D is perhaps TRBD2 (5 bases). This CDR3 comprises 15 residues. V shed 1 base and J shed 0 bases, with 10 bases lying between them. The germline gives CDR1 LGHDT, CDR2 YNNKEL (reference sequence). The CDR3 here is CASSQGLANSYEQYF. The CDR3 DNA reads TGTGCCAGCAGCCAAGGTCTAGCTAACTCCTACGAGCAGTACTTC.

This clone turned up a few times. The chain has TRBV6-2 or TRBV6-3 and TRBJ2-5; 8 positions match TRBD1. Per germline, CDR1 MNHEY and CDR2 SVGEGT. The CDR3 runs 14 residues. With V trimmed by 4 bases and J by 5 bases, 6 bases remained unmatched. The CDR3, as DNA: TGTGCCAGCAGTTTAGCCCGGGACAGGGAGACCCAGTACTTC. Its protein product is CASSLARDRETQYF.

This chain joins TRBV5-1 and TRBJ2-7, with TRBD2 identical over 7 bases. V shed 0 bases and J 4 bases; nucleotides not matched to a gene: 1. This CDR3 contains 13 residues. CDR1 and CDR2 from the germline V gene are SGHRS and YFSETQ. The CDR3 protein is CASSLGEGYEQYF. The CDR3 bases are TGCGCCAGCAGCTTGGGGGAGGGGTACGAGCAGTACTTC.

This clone was seen just once. The genes are TRBV7-2 and TRBJ2-3; 12 nucleotides align to TRBD2. Germline CDR1 and CDR2: SGHTA and FQGNSA. J gave up 8 bases and V 5 bases, and 11 bases lay outside the gene matches. CDR3 length equals 16 residues. The CDR3 here is CASSTRLAGALGTQYF. The CDR3 nucleotides are TGTGCCAGCAGCACCCGACTAGCGGGAGCTCTAGGTACGCAGTATTTT.

Only one count was recorded for this clone. The chain is built from TRBV24-1 and TRBJ2-1, with 8 nucleotides matching TRBD2. Trimming cost V 4 bases and J 9 bases; bases outside gene matches: 10. CDR3 length: 15 amino acids. CDR1 and CDR2 from the germline V gene are KGHDR and SFDVKD. CDR3 region: CATSDSRAGVGEQFF. The CDR3 DNA follows: TGTGCCACCAGTGACTCGAGAGCGGGAGTCGGTGAGCAGTTCTTC.

This rearrangement joins TRBV11-1 to TRBJ2-7, with TRBD1 as a possible D gene (5 bases). The length of the CDR3 is 14 residues. Trimming pared 0 bases from V and 3 bases from J, leaving 9 bases between. Germline CDR1 reads SGHAT; CDR2 reads FQDESV (reference sequence). CDR3 sequence (DNA): TGTGCCAGCAGCTTAGCGGGGCAGTACTACGAGCAGTACTTC. Protein sequence: CASSLAGQYYEQYF.

The chain links TRBV6-1 to TRBJ2-1; D gene unclear. Germline CDR1 MNHNS, CDR2 SASEGT. Deletions cut 1 base from V and 5 bases from J, with 9 bases between. There are 14 residues in the CDR3. The CDR3 protein is CASSEVQFNNEQFF. The DNA of the CDR3 is TGTGCCAGCAGTGAAGTACAGTTTAACAATGAGCAGTTCTTC.

The rearrangement uses TRBV6-2 or TRBV6-3 and TRBJ1-2; 9 bases map to TRBD1. In germline, CDR1 is MNHEY, CDR2 SVGEGT. This CDR3 has 15 residues. V gave up 4 bases and J gave up 4 bases; unmatched junction bases: 7. In nucleotides, the CDR3 is TGTGCCAGCAGTTCCTTACTGGACAGGGGCTATGGCTACACCTTC. Protein: CASSSLLDRGYGYTF.

The V and J genes are TRBV5-4 and TRBJ1-2; 7 bases align to TRBD1. Germline lookup yields CDR1 SGHNT and CDR2 YYREEE (reference sequence). This CDR3 has 16 amino acids. V dropped 0 bases and J dropped 8; count of bases not matched to a gene: 13. In DNA, the CDR3 is TGTGCCAGCAGCTTGGTGGGGGCAGGGGGAAAAAGGGGCTACACCTTC. Translation gives CASSLVGAGGKRGYTF.

V is TRBV7-9 and J is TRBJ1-5, with D tentatively TRBD1 (6 bases). The CDR3 spans 17 residues. Germline CDR1 reads SEHNR; CDR2 reads FQNEAQ (reference sequence). The V end was cut by 5 bases, the J end by 2 bases, with 19 bases between. The CDR3 DNA is TGTGCCAGCAGCCAAGGGACACACACTTGGGGCAATCAGCCCCAGCATTTT. This encodes CASSQGTHTWGNQPQHF.

The CDR3 nucleotides read TGTGCCAGCAGCTTATTAGGGAGTTGGAACACCGGGGAGCTGTTTTTT. Translating it yields CASSLLGSWNTGELFF. The rearrangement uses TRBV7-2 and TRBJ2-2; D possibly corresponds to TRBD2 (5 bases). The V and J ends lost 2 bases and 1 base respectively, with 11 bases between them. Germline-derived CDR1 and CDR2 are SGHTA and FQGNSA. The CDR3 totals 16 residues. Filled out from reference TRBV7-2 and TRBJ2-2, the complete variable domain reads GAGVSQSPSNKVTEKGKDVELRCDPISGHTALYWYRQSLGQGLEFLIYFQGNSAPDKSGLPSDRFSAERTGGSVSTLTIQRTQQEDSAVYLCASSLLGSWNTGELFFGEGSRLTVL.

The chain joins TRBV27 to TRBJ2-5; D call uncertain. This CDR3 spans 13 amino acids. CDR1 and CDR2 from the germline V gene are MNHEY and SMNVEV (reference sequence). V was pared by 5 bases and J by 1 base, with 8 bases between. The CDR3 DNA reads TGTGCCAGCAGTCCCCCGGGCCAAGAGACCCAGTACTTC. It codes for CASSPPGQETQYF.

J is TRBJ2-7 and V is TRBV7-9; D not resolved. This CDR3 spans 13 amino acids. The germline V gene encodes CDR1 SEHNR and CDR2 FQNEAQ (reference sequence). V was cut by 1 base and J by 4 bases, with 8 bases left in between. CDR3 loop: CASSLDEYYEQYF. The CDR3 region has the DNA TGTGCCAGCAGCTTAGACGAGTATTACGAGCAGTACTTC.

This clone has just one count. The rearrangement links TRBV7-9 to TRBJ2-2; 7 bases match TRBD2. This CDR3 comprises 14 residues. After removal of 5 bases from V and 4 bases from J, the junction contained 4 bases not matched to a gene. Germline loops: CDR1 SEHNR, CDR2 FQNEAQ (reference sequence). This CDR3 is CASSPGTTTGELFF. The CDR3 nucleotides are TGTGCCAGCAGCCCGGGGACTACCACCGGGGAGCTGTTTTTT.

Here the CDR3 reads CASDRGLFNTGELFF. DNA of the CDR3: TGTGCCAGCGACAGGGGGCTTTTTAACACCGGGGAGCTGTTTTTT. The chain combines TRBV6-5 with TRBJ2-2, with 10 positions matching TRBD1. Germline V gives CDR1 MNHEY, CDR2 SVGAGI. The CDR3 extends over 15 amino acids. V trimming: 8 bases; J trimming: 2 bases; junction bases outside the gene matches: 5.

The chain links TRBV30 to TRBJ1-1, with D possibly being TRBD1 (6 bases). The CDR3 is made up of 13 amino acids. The germline CDR1 and CDR2 sequences are GTSNPN and SVGIG (reference sequence). Deletions cut 5 bases from V and 0 bases from J, with 10 bases between. CDR3 loop: CAWDRSMNTEAFF. The CDR3 DNA reads TGTGCCTGGGACAGGAGTATGAACACTGAAGCTTTCTTT.

The chain joins TRBV12-3 or TRBV12-4 to TRBJ2-1, with 7 bases identical to TRBD2. The CDR3 is 12 residues long. V was clipped by 3 bases and J by 10 bases; unmatched bases: 3. The CDR3 sequence: CASSFGGYEQFF. The CDR3 bases are TGTGCCAGCAGTTTCGGGGGGTACGAGCAGTTCTTC.

The chain uses TRBV2 and TRBJ2-3; 14 bases map to TRBD2. The CDR3 is 15 residues long. The germline V gene has CDR1 SNHLY and CDR2 FYNNEI. Trimming at V came to 6 bases and at J to 5 bases, leaving 4 bases not matched to a gene. The CDR3 DNA follows: TGTGCCAGCAGAAGACTAGCGGGGGGGGGAGATACGCAGTATTTT. The encoded protein is CASRRLAGGGDTQYF.

The genes are TRBV5-5 and TRBJ2-7, with D perhaps TRBD1 (5 bases). V dropped 4 bases and J dropped 3 bases, with 14 bases sitting between them. This CDR3 contains 14 residues. Per the germline V gene, CDR1 is SGHKS and CDR2 is YYEKEE (reference sequence). As DNA, the CDR3 is TGTGCCAGCAGCCCCCCCAGGGTGATCTACGAGCAGTACTTC. Its protein product is CASSPPRVIYEQYF.

The rearrangement joins TRBV21-1 to TRBJ2-7; whether TRBD2, the table's D call, matches the DNA was not checked. TRBV21-1 is a recognized pseudogene. This CDR3 contains 20 residues. In DNA form, the CDR3 reads TGTGCCAGCAGCAAAGGACGAGCGGGAGGTTCCCCTGGGACCTACTACGAGCAGTACTTC. This gives the protein CASSKGRAGGSPGTYYEQYF.

V gene TRBV6-5 combines with J gene TRBJ2-7; TRBD2 matches 10 bases. Germline V gene lookup returns CDR1 MNHEY and CDR2 SVGAGI. With 8 bases clipped from V and 2 bases from J, the junction kept 9 bases outside the gene matches. The CDR3 has 15 amino acids. The CDR3 DNA reads TGTGCCAGCGGGCTAGCGGGAGCAGAGACCTACGAGCAGTACTTC. As protein: CASGLAGAETYEQYF.

The gene calls are TRBV29-1 and TRBJ1-1; D unresolved. Looked up from germline, CDR1 is SQVTM and CDR2 is ANQGSEA. The V and J ends lost 6 bases and 4 bases respectively, with 9 bases between them. This CDR3 has 11 amino acids. The DNA of the CDR3 is TGCAGCGTCATGTTAGTCACTGAAGCTTTCTTT. This codes for CSVMLVTEAFF.

The genes are TRBV5-5 and TRBJ2-7; 8 nucleotides line up with TRBD2. This CDR3 is 15 amino acids long. J gave up 0 bases and V 5 bases, and 7 bases lay outside the gene matches. Germline values: CDR1 SGHKS, CDR2 YYEKEE (reference sequence). The CDR3 spells CASSSGLAVSYEQYF. CDR3 sequence (DNA): TGTGCCAGCAGTAGCGGACTAGCCGTCTCCTACGAGCAGTACTTC.